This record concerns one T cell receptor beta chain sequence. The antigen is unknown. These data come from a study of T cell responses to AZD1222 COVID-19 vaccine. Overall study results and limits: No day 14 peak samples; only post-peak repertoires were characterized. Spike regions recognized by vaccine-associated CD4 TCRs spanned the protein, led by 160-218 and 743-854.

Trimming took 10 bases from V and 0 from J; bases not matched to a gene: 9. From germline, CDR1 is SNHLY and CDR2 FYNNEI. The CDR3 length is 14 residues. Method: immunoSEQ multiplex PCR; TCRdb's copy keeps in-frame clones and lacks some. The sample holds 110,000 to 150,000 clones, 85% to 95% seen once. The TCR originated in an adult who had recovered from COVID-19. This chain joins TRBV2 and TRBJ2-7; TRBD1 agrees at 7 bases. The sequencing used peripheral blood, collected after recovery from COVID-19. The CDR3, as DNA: TGTGCCACCCGGACAGGTAGGGACTCCTACGAGCAGTACTTC. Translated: CATRTGRDSYEQYF.